This T cell receptor (beta chain) was recovered during a study of blood T cell repertoires in COVID-19 (dated by TCRdb to 2018 to 2021). Background for the entire study: Samples from collaborators originated in the United States, Italy and Spain and spanned both the acute and convalescent phases of COVID-19. The prospective study material was composed of cDNA or gDNA derived from T cells, B-cell-depleted T cells, or PBMCs. Subjects who had been exposed to COVID-19, were actively infected with it, or had recovered from it provided the deeply sampled blood TCRbeta repertoires that made up the dataset. A freely available public database, intended as a resource for researchers studying the immune response to SARS-CoV-2, is where the repertoires were released. Samples were obtained from the ongoing ImmuneRACE study (first 160 participants) and from 950 to 1,500 subjects provided by 6 global collaborators. A de-identified subject ID, COVID-19 status, age in years and sex were almost always included in the sample metadata. Where available, HLA class I and class II types were obtained from metadata supplied by the sample provider rather than from assay-based typing.

Broad study findings and their caveats: The amount of clinical and demographic metadata varied by source and participant and was provided uncurated.

Participants in the prospective study were aged roughly 18 to 100 years, lived in approximately 26 United States geographic areas, and enrolled through a virtual design. In the prospective study, participants were assigned to cohorts based on the clinical history participants reported in a screening survey and a study questionnaire. Recovered participants in ImmuneRACE Cohort 3 were defined as having two consecutive negative NP/OP PCR tests, clearance from a healthcare professional, or resolution of symptoms. Mobile phlebotomists in the prospective study collected whole blood, serum and a nasopharyngeal or oropharyngeal swab from every participant. Prospective study participants could optionally give additional blood draws and questionnaires over an approximately 2-month period. Before DNA extraction, prospective study blood samples were shipped either frozen or at room temperature. TCRbeta CDR3 regions were amplified from genomic DNA using the immunoSEQ Assay, a bias-controlled multiplex PCR. The authors' pipeline ran thus. The number of nucleated cells in each sample was estimated from the amplification of reference gene primers within the assay. To quantify the absolute abundance of each unique TCRbeta CDR3 rearrangement, sequence reads were collapsed and filtered. For each sample, productive Simpson clonality was calculated as the square root of Simpson's diversity index over productive rearrangements. Sourced from immuneACCESS, this table was stored by TCRdb with only in-frame sequences that have V and J called. A share of the clones is absent; for the studies checked, an unresolved V gene accounts for under half, and the remainder has no known explanation. V and J calls plus clone size are reproduced from that table; the DNA served to infer D and trimming. This sample holds about 190,000 clones; approximately 84% were observed only once. Roughly 3% of the sample is in the top ten clones.

On this clone: This clone's antigen is unknown. It has no much larger one-base neighbor in the sample; base qualities were not kept.

V and J lose 0 bases and 7 bases, and a span of 10 bases separates them. The CDR3 measures 12 amino acids from cysteine to phenylalanine. Only the CDR3 DNA stays, 36 bases, in frame from base 1. CDR1 and CDR2, per the germline V gene (reference sequence), are GTSNPN and SVGIG. This TCR came from a woman aged 30 to 39 who had recovered from COVID-19. This sequence uses TRBV30 and TRBJ2-7, and possibly TRBD1, on 5 matching bases. What was sequenced was PBMCs or T cells enriched from blood (not recorded which). For the CDR3, the sequence is CAWSVRGREQYF. The base sequence is TGTGCCTGGAGTGTAAGGGGCCGGGAGCAGTACTTC.